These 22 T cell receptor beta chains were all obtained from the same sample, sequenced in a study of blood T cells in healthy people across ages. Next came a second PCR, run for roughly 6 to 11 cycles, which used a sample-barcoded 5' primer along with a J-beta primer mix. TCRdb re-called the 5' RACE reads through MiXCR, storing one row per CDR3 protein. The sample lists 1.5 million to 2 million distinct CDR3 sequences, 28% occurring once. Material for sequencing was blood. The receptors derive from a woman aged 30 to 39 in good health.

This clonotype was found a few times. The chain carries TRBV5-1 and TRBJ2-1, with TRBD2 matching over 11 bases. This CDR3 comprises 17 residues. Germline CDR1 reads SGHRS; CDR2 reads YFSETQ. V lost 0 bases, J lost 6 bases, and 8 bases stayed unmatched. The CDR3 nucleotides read TGCGCCAGCAGCTTGGAGCCCCCTAGCGGGGGGTTCAATGAGCAGTTCTTC. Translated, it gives CASSLEPPSGGFNEQFF.

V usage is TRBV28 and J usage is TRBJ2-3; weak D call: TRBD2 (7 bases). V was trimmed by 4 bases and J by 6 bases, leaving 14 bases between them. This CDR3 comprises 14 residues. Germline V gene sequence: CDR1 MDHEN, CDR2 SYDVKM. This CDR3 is CASSSGGRRDTQYF. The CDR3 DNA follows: TGTGCCAGCAGTTCGGGGGGCCGGCGGGATACGCAGTATTTT.

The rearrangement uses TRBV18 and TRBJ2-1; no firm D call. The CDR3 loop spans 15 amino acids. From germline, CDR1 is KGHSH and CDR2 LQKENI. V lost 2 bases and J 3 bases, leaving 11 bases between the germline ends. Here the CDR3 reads CASSPMFGGYNEQFF. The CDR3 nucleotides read TGTGCCAGCTCACCAATGTTTGGTGGCTACAATGAGCAGTTCTTC.

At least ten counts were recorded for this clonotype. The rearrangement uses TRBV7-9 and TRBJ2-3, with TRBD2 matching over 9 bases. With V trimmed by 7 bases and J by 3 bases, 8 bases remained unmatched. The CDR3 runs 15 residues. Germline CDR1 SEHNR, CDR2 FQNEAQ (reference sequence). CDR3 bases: TGTGCCAGCACCCCACCTAGCGGGAAAACAGATACGCAGTATTTT. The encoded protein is CASTPPSGKTDTQYF.

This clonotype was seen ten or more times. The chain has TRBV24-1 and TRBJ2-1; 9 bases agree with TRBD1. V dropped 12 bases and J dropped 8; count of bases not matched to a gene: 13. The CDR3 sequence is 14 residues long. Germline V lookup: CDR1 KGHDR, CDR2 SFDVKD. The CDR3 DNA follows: TGTGCCGTGAGAAGGACAGGGGAATCGGATGAGCAGTTCTTC. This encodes CAVRRTGESDEQFF.

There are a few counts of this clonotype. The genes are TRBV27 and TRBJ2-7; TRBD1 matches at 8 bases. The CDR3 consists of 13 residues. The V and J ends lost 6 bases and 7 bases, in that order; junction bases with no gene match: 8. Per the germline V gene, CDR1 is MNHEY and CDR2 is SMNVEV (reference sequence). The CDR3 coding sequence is TGTGCCAGCAGACCGGACAGGGCCGGGGAGCAGTACTTC. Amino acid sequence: CASRPDRAGEQYF.

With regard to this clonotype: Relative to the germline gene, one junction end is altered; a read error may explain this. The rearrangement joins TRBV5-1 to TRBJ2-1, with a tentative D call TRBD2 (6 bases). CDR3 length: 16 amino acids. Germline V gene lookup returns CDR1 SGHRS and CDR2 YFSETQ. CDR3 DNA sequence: TGCGCCAGCAGCGAAAAAGGCGGGAACGCCTACAATGAGCAGTGCTTC. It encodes CASSEKGGNAYNEQCF.

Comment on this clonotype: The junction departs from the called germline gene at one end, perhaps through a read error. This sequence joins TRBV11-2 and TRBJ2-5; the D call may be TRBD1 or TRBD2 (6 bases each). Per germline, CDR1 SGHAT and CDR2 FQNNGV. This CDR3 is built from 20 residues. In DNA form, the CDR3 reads TGTGCCGGCAGCTCCAACGGCGGGGACGGCATTTGGGGGCATTTGGAGACCCAGTACTTC. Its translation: CAGSSNGGDGIWGHLETQYF.

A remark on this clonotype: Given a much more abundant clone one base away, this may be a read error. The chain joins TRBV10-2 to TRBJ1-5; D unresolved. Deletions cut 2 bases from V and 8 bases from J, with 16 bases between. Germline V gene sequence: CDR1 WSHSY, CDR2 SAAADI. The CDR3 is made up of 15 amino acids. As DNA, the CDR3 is TGCGCCAGCAGTGAGGGGGTGGGCGGCCTGGAGCCCCAGCATTTT. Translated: CASSEGVGGLEPQHF.

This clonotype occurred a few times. The CDR3 nucleotides are TGTGCCAGCAGTTTATGGGCCACAGGGGAAGCTTTCTTT. It translates to CASSLWATGEAFF. This rearrangement joins TRBV12-3 or TRBV12-4 to TRBJ1-1, with TRBD1 as a possible D gene (6 bases). V lost 2 bases and J lost 8, with 12 bases in between. The CDR3 consists of 13 residues.

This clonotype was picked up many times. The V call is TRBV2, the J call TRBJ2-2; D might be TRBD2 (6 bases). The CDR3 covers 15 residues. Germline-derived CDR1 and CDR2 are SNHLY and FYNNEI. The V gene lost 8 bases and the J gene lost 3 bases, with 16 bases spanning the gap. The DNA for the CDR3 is TGTGCCAGCGGGGCAAATCGCGGGGACACCGGGGAGCTGTTTTTT. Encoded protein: CASGANRGDTGELFF.

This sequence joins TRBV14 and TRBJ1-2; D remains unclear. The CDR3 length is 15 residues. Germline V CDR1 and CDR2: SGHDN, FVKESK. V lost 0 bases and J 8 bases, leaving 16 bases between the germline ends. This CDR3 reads CASSQDLIWGRGYTF. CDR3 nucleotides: TGTGCCAGCAGCCAAGATCTAATCTGGGGTCGGGGCTACACCTTC.

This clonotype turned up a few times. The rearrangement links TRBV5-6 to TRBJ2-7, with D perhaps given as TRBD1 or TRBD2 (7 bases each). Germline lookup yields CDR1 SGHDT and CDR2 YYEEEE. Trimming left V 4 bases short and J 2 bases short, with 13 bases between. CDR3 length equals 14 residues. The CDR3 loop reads CASSRGRGPYEQYF. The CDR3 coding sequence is TGTGCCAGCAGCCGGGGGAGGGGGCCCTACGAGCAGTACTTC.

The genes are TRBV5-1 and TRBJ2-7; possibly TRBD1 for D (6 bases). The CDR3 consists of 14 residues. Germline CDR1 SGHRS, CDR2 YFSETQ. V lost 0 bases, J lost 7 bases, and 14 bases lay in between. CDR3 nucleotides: TGCGCCAGCAGCTTGGGACAGGTGTTCTTTGAGCAGTACTTC. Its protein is CASSLGQVFFEQYF.

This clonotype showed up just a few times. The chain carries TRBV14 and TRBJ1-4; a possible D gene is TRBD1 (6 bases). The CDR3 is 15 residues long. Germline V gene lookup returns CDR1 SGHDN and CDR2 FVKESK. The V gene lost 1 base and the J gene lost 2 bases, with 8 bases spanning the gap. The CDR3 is CASSQAQGTNEKLFF. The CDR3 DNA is TGTGCCAGCAGCCAAGCGCAGGGGACTAATGAAAAACTGTTTTTT.

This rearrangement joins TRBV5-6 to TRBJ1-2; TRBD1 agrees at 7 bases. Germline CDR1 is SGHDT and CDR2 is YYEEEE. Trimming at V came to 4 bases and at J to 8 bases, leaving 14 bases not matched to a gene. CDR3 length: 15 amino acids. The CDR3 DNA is TGTGCCAGCAGCAGAGGGGCGGCCAGGGGGGAAGGCTACACCTTC. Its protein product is CASSRGAARGEGYTF. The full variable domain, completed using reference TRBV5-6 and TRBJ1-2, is DAGVTQSPTHLIKTRGQQVTLRCSPKSGHDTVSWYQQALGQGPQFIFQYYEEEERQRGNFPDRFSGHQFPNYSSELNVNALLLGDSALYLCASSRGAARGEGYTFGSGTRLTVV.

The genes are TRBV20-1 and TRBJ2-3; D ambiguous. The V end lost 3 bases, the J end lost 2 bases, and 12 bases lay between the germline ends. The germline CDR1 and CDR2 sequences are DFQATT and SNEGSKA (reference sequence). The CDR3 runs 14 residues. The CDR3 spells CSASYSLFTDTQYF. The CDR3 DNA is TGCAGTGCTAGCTACTCTCTTTTCACAGATACGCAGTATTTT.

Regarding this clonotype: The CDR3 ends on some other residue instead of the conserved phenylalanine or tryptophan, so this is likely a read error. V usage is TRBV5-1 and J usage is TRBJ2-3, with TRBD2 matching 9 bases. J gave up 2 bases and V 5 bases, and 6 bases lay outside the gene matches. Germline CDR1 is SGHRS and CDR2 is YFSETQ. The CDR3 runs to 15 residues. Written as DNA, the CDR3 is TGCGCCAGCAGATCTAGCGGGGTGAACACAGATACGCAGTATTTG. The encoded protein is CASRSSGVNTDTQYL.

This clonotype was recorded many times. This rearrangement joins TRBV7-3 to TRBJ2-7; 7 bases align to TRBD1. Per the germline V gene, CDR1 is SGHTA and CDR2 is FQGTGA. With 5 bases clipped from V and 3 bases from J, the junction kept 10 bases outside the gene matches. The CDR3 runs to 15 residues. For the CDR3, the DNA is TGTGCCAGCAGCCTCCAAGGGGGCGACCTCTACGAGCAGTACTTC. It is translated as CASSLQGGDLYEQYF.

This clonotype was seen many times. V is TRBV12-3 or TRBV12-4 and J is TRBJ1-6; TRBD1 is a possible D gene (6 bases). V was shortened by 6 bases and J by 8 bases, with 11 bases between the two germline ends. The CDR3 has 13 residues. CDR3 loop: CASSPTGYSPLHF. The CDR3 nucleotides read TGTGCCAGCAGCCCGACAGGTTATTCACCCCTCCACTTT.

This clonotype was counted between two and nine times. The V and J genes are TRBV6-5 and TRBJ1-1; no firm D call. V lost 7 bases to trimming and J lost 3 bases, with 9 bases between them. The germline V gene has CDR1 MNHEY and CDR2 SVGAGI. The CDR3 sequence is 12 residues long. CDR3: CASKEVDTEAFF. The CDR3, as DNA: TGTGCCAGCAAAGAGGTGGACACTGAAGCTTTCTTT.

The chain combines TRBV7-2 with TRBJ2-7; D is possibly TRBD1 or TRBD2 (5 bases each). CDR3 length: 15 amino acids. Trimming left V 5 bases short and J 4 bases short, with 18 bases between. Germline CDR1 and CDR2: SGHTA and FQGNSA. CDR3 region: CASSRQPGANYEQYF. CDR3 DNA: TGTGCCAGCAGCAGACAACCCGGGGCCAATTACGAGCAGTACTTC.